The 32 T cell receptor beta chains given below trace back to one sample, sequenced in a study of blood T cell repertoires in COVID-19. Produced via immunoSEQ multiplex PCR; TCRdb's table is partial and in-frame only. The sample gives fewer than 200,000 clones, 75% to 85% of which show up once; over 1.5% is in the top ten. The sequencing sample was made of peripheral blood. These receptors came from a human donor in a cohort sampled during active COVID-19.

The V call is TRBV7-9, the J call TRBJ1-2, with D tentatively TRBD1 (5 bases). The CDR3 totals 15 residues. Trimming removed 3 bases at V and 7 bases at J, with 18 bases between. Germline lookup yields CDR1 SEHNR and CDR2 FQNEAQ (reference sequence). The DNA of the CDR3 is TGTGCCAGCAGCTTTCCGGCGGAGGGGAGCTTTGGCTACACCTTC. This translates into CASSFPAEGSFGYTF.

This clone came up a few times. The V and J genes are TRBV5-1 and TRBJ2-3, with D possibly TRBD1 on 5 matching bases. This CDR3 is built from 16 residues. Germline CDR1 is SGHRS and CDR2 is YFSETQ. The ends were cut back, 3 bases at V and 0 bases at J, with 14 bases in the middle. The CDR3 protein is CASSSTVLASTDTQYF. The CDR3 DNA reads as TGCGCCAGCAGCTCGACAGTCCTTGCTAGCACAGATACGCAGTATTTT.

In this sample, this clone turned up once. The chain couples TRBV7-3 to TRBJ2-2; D might be TRBD1 (6 bases). CDR1 is SGHTA, CDR2 FQGTGA, per germline. Trimming cost V 7 bases and J 4 bases, with 10 bases left between them. The CDR3 is 13 amino acids. The CDR3 is CASTQDSTGELFF. The CDR3 DNA follows: TGTGCCAGCACCCAGGACAGCACCGGGGAGCTGTTTTTT.

The table lists this clone with a count of one. The chain links TRBV11-3 to TRBJ2-7; D unclear. Trimming cost V 1 base and J 3 bases, with 7 bases left between them. CDR1 and CDR2 (germline): SGHNT, YENEEA. The CDR3 spans 13 residues. The CDR3 sequence: CASSLGPSYEQYF. CDR3 DNA sequence: TGTGCCAGCAGCTTAGGTCCTAGCTACGAGCAGTACTTC.

The rearrangement links TRBV4-1 to TRBJ1-1; 9 nucleotides align to TRBD1. The CDR3 spans 18 residues. Germline V CDR1 and CDR2: MGHRA, YSYEKL. Germline trimming cut 4 bases from V and 0 bases from J; bases unmatched to any gene: 12. The CDR3 coding sequence is TGCGCCAGCAGCCCGGTCAACAGGGGGCCCGTGGTGAACACTGAAGCTTTCTTT. Amino acid sequence: CASSPVNRGPVVNTEAFF.

This clone turned up a few times. This chain joins TRBV7-9 and TRBJ2-2; D is unresolved. Trimming cost V 5 bases and J 2 bases, with 12 bases left between them. Germline loops: CDR1 SEHNR, CDR2 FQNEAQ (reference sequence). CDR3 length: 15 residues. The CDR3 nucleotides are TGTGCCAGCAGCCCTCGGAGCAGTAACACCGGGGAGCTGTTTTTT. As protein: CASSPRSSNTGELFF.

This chain joins TRBV11-2 and TRBJ2-5, with D possibly being TRBD2 (6 bases). The CDR3 extends over 15 amino acids. V was clipped by 4 bases and J by 0 bases, with 12 bases between them. CDR1 and CDR2 (germline): SGHAT, FQNNGV. CDR3 bases: TGTGCCAGCAGCTCCCGACTAGAGTACCAAGAGACCCAGTACTTC. This translates into CASSSRLEYQETQYF.

The V call is TRBV7-8, the J call TRBJ2-7; 7 positions match TRBD1. The CDR3 consists of 16 residues. The trim removed 2 bases at V and 0 bases at J, leaving 7 bases unmatched. The V gene's germline CDR1 is SGHVS and CDR2 FQNEAQ. The CDR3 here is CASSLSPDRASYEQYF. CDR3 coding DNA: TGTGCCAGCAGCTTAAGTCCCGACAGGGCCTCCTACGAGCAGTACTTC.

This clone appeared once. Distinct nucleotide sequences in the sample also encode this CDR3. The chain carries TRBV5-4 and TRBJ1-2; D may be TRBD1 (6 bases). This CDR3 region has 12 residues. Trimming took 0 bases from V and 8 from J, leaving 8 bases between them. Germline CDR1 reads SGHNT; CDR2 reads YYREEE (reference sequence). CDR3: CASSLAGDGYTF. The CDR3 nucleotides are TGTGCCAGCAGCTTGGCAGGGGACGGCTACACCTTC.

This clone was seen only a few times. The chain couples TRBV10-1 to TRBJ2-7, with TRBD1 identical over 11 bases. V dropped 5 bases and J dropped 6; count of bases not matched to a gene: 6. This CDR3 spans 14 amino acids. Germline CDR1 reads WNHNN; CDR2 reads SYGVQD (reference sequence). The CDR3 spells CASSRDRGELEQYF. The CDR3 DNA sequence: TGCGCCAGCAGTCGGGACAGGGGGGAGCTCGAGCAGTACTTC.

The rearrangement links TRBV19 to TRBJ2-1; 12 bases align to TRBD2. The germline V gene has CDR1 LNHDA and CDR2 SQIVND (reference sequence). CDR3 length: 16 residues. J lost 6 bases, V lost 3 bases, and 6 bases had no gene match. The CDR3 DNA reads as TGTGCCAGTAGTATTGAGGGACTAGCGGGCGTCAATGAGCAGTTCTTC. The encoded protein is CASSIEGLAGVNEQFF.

This clone occurred once. The rearrangement links TRBV5-4 to TRBJ2-7; TRBD1 aligns across 7 bases. The CDR3 has 14 residues. Germline trimming cut 2 bases from V and 4 bases from J; bases unmatched to any gene: 6. The germline V gene has CDR1 SGHNT and CDR2 YYREEE (reference sequence). CDR3 DNA sequence: TGTGCCAGCAGCTTATCTACAGGGGTTTACGAGCAGTACTTC. Amino acids: CASSLSTGVYEQYF.

This clone occurred a few times. The same CDR3 arises from other DNA sequences in this sample as well. The CDR3 nucleotides are TGTGCCAGCAGCTTAGGGCAGGGGGGTTCACCCCTCCACTTT. This encodes CASSLGQGGSPLHF. The chain recombines TRBV7-8 with TRBJ1-6, with 7 bases matching TRBD1. CDR3 size: 14 residues. V was pared by 1 base and J by 9 bases, with 3 bases of the junction left unmatched. CDR1 and CDR2 from the germline V gene are SGHVS and FQNEAQ. Full variable domain (remainder filled in from reference TRBV7-8 and TRBJ1-6): GAGVSQSPRYKVAKRGQDVALRCDPISGHVSLFWYQQALGQGPEFLTYFQNEAQLDKSGLPSDRFFAERPEGSVSTLKIQRTQQEDSAVYLCASSLGQGGSPLHFGNGTRLTVT.

This clone is a singleton in its sample. The chain uses TRBV29-1 and TRBJ2-7; D is ambiguous. With 3 bases removed from V and 3 bases from J, the gap between germline ends came to 9 bases. CDR1 and CDR2 (germline): SQVTM, ANQGSEA. This CDR3 comprises 12 residues. For the CDR3, the DNA is TGCAGCGTTGAGGTTACAGACTACGAGCAGTACTTC. This translates into CSVEVTDYEQYF.

In its sample, this clone was seen a few times. The CDR3 DNA sequence: TGTGCCAGCTCACCGGACAGGGGGCAGTATGGCTACACCTTC. It encodes CASSPDRGQYGYTF. V gene TRBV18 combines with J gene TRBJ1-2; 11 positions match TRBD1. The ends lost 3 bases at V and 5 bases at J; junction bases unmatched: 2. This CDR3 has 14 residues. The V gene's germline CDR1 is KGHSH and CDR2 LQKENI.

The V and J genes are TRBV5-1 and TRBJ2-5, with 8 bases matching TRBD1. Germline V gene sequence: CDR1 SGHRS, CDR2 YFSETQ. Trimming removed 6 bases from V and 4 bases from J; junction bases left unmatched: 5. This CDR3 has 13 residues. This CDR3 is CASTPTGGETQYF. Written as DNA, the CDR3 is TGCGCCAGCACGCCTACAGGGGGAGAGACCCAGTACTTC.

In DNA form, the CDR3 reads TGTGCCACCAGCAGAGGTGGGGCAGGGGGAGAGCAGTACTTC. Protein: CATSRGGAGGEQYF. The chain joins TRBV15 to TRBJ2-7; 7 nucleotides align to TRBD1. The germline gives CDR1 LNHNV, CDR2 YYDKDF (reference sequence). Unmatched junction bases numbered 7, after V lost 1 base and J lost 7 bases. This CDR3 is built from 14 residues.

The chain has TRBV9 and TRBJ2-7; TRBD1 matches at 10 bases. The V gene's germline CDR1 is SGDLS and CDR2 YYNGEE. J lost 2 bases, V lost 2 bases, and 4 bases had no gene match. The length of the CDR3 is 15 residues. The CDR3 DNA reads as TGTGCCAGCAGCGTGAGGGACAGGGGCCCCTACGAGCAGTACTTC. Protein sequence: CASSVRDRGPYEQYF.

The genes are TRBV5-6 and TRBJ2-4, with TRBD2 as a possible D gene (6 bases). With 4 bases removed from V and 7 bases from J, the gap between germline ends came to 9 bases. The CDR3 spans 12 residues. Germline lookup yields CDR1 SGHDT and CDR2 YYEEEE. The CDR3 here is CASSRGGNIQYF. DNA for the CDR3: TGTGCCAGCAGCCGTGGGGGGAACATTCAGTACTTC.

This sequence joins TRBV7-2 and TRBJ2-7; D remains unclear. V was cut by 5 bases and J by 0 bases, with 14 bases left in between. The CDR3 sequence is 15 residues long. Germline CDR1 reads SGHTA; CDR2 reads FQGNSA. The CDR3, as DNA: TGTGCCAGCAGCCATCCCACGGTTAGCTCCTACGAGCAGTACTTC. It specifies CASSHPTVSSYEQYF.

With respect to this clone: This specimen includes other DNA sequences encoding the same CDR3. The chain carries TRBV2 and TRBJ1-5; 7 bases are a match to TRBD1. CDR1 and CDR2 from the germline V gene are SNHLY and FYNNEI. CDR3 size: 13 residues. Germline trimming cut 6 bases from V and 2 bases from J; bases unmatched to any gene: 1. The CDR3 DNA follows: TGTGCCAGCAGAGGACAGGGCAATCAGCCCCAGCATTTT. Protein product: CASRGQGNQPQHF.

This clone came up once. V gene TRBV7-9 combines with J gene TRBJ2-7; perhaps TRBD2 as D (5 bases). The length of the CDR3 is 13 residues. V was trimmed by 5 bases and J by 2 bases, leaving 10 bases between them. In germline, CDR1 is SEHNR, CDR2 FQNEAQ (reference sequence). The CDR3 loop reads CASSLTRAYEQYF. The DNA of the CDR3 is TGTGCCAGCAGCCTGACGAGGGCCTACGAGCAGTACTTC.

The chain recombines TRBV12-3 or TRBV12-4 with TRBJ1-5; possibly TRBD1 for D (5 bases). CDR3 length equals 12 residues. V shed 2 bases and J shed 9 bases, with 8 bases lying between them. CDR3 nucleotides: TGTGCCAGCAGTTTACAGGGTTCGCCCCAGCATTTT. Translation: CASSLQGSPQHF.

This CDR3 reads CASSYPGTAKIQTQYF. In DNA form, the CDR3 reads TGTGCCAGCAGTTATCCCGGGACTGCCAAAATTCAGACCCAGTACTTC. The chain joins TRBV6-2 or TRBV6-3 to TRBJ2-5; the D gene is possibly TRBD2 (6 bases). CDR3 length: 16 residues. V dropped 3 bases and J dropped 6 bases, with 20 bases sitting between them. Germline V CDR1 and CDR2: MNHEY, SVGEGT.

The chain has TRBV7-2 and TRBJ1-2; 11 nucleotides align to TRBD1. With 5 bases clipped from V and 8 bases from J, the junction kept 10 bases outside the gene matches. The CDR3 spans 15 residues. Germline-derived CDR1 and CDR2 are SGHTA and FQGNSA. The CDR3 protein is CASSKPPGQGEGYTF. DNA of the CDR3: TGTGCCAGCAGCAAACCCCCGGGACAGGGGGAAGGCTACACCTTC.

V gene TRBV18 combines with J gene TRBJ1-1, with 9 positions matching TRBD1. Trimming removed 0 bases from V and 2 bases from J; junction bases left unmatched: 7. CDR3 length equals 17 residues. Germline V gives CDR1 KGHSH, CDR2 LQKENI. The CDR3 is CASSPPTGGGSNTEAFF. CDR3 DNA: TGTGCCAGCTCACCACCGACAGGGGGGGGGTCCAACACTGAAGCTTTCTTT. Variable domain in full (rest from reference TRBV18 and TRBJ1-1): NAGVMQNPRHLVRRRGQEARLRCSPMKGHSHVYWYRQLPEEGLKFMVYLQKENIIDESGMPKERFSAEFPKEGPSILRIQQVVRGDSAAYFCASSPPTGGGSNTEAFFGQGTRLTVV.

The chain combines TRBV5-1 with TRBJ1-3; D is unclear. Deletions cut 0 bases from V and 0 bases from J, with 13 bases between. In germline, CDR1 is SGHRS, CDR2 YFSETQ. The CDR3 spans 17 residues. The CDR3 is CASSLERRKFSGNTIYF. The CDR3 DNA sequence: TGCGCCAGCAGCTTGGAGAGGCGGAAGTTCTCTGGAAACACCATATATTTT.

The chain has TRBV19 and TRBJ2-5; 7 bases fit TRBD1. The V gene end was trimmed by 4 bases and the J gene end by 5 bases; junction bases not matched to a gene: 4. The CDR3 is 13 amino acids. The V gene's germline CDR1 is LNHDA and CDR2 SQIVND (reference sequence). CDR3 nucleotides: TGTGCCAGTAGTACGAAGGGGGCGGAGACCCAGTACTTC. Amino acid sequence: CASSTKGAETQYF.

V usage is TRBV23-1 and J usage is TRBJ1-2, with 7 bases fitting TRBD1. TRBV23-1 is an ORF, with its function uncertain. CDR3 length: 11 residues. J lost 3 bases, V lost 11 bases, and 3 bases had no gene match. CDR3 protein: CAPGGYYGYTF. For the CDR3, the DNA is TGCGCCCCAGGGGGGTACTATGGCTACACCTTC.

This clone has just one count. This chain links TRBV6-5 with TRBJ2-7; 10 bases match TRBD1. Germline V gene data show CDR1 as MNHEY and CDR2 as SVGAGI. CDR3 length: 16 amino acids. Trimming cost V 0 bases and J 7 bases; bases outside gene matches: 9. CDR3 nucleotide sequence: TGTGCCAGCAGTTACTCGTCGACAGGGGGCTCGTATGAGCAGTACTTC. Translated: CASSYSSTGGSYEQYF.

V and J are TRBV6-5 and TRBJ2-7; D may be TRBD2 (6 bases). The CDR3 contains 14 residues. Germline CDR1 reads MNHEY; CDR2 reads SVGAGI. V dropped 0 bases and J dropped 4 bases, with 10 bases sitting between them. The DNA for the CDR3 is TGTGCCAGCAGTTACTCGTATCGGGGGTACGAGCAGTACTTC. It specifies CASSYSYRGYEQYF.

The J gene is TRBJ1-1, the V gene TRBV27; 7 positions match TRBD1. The V gene end was trimmed by 2 bases and the J gene end by 1 base; junction bases not matched to a gene: 4. This CDR3 has 15 amino acids. Germline lookup yields CDR1 MNHEY and CDR2 SMNVEV (reference sequence). The CDR3 loop is CASSLGGGANTEAFF. As DNA, the CDR3 is TGTGCCAGCAGTTTAGGAGGGGGCGCGAACACTGAAGCTTTCTTT.